A selection of T cell receptor beta chains follows, all from one sample in a study of T cells in Graves' hyperthyroidism and ophthalmopathy. TCRdb re-called the multiplex PCR reads with MiXCR, one entry per CDR3 protein. This table has approximately 430,000 distinct CDR3 sequences, approximately 14% appearing once. Source material: blood. All receptors come from a woman in her late teens or twenties with Graves' hyperthyroidism. CDR3s include the opening cysteine and the closing phenylalanine or tryptophan. D genes are given only for firm matches. The size of a clone is reported for some rows only, either as once, few or many, or as a class for expanded clones.

>.|TRBV6-1|TRBJ2-1|TRBD2
CASSKKGGSSYNEQFF
TGTGCCAGCAGTAAAAAAGGCGGGAGCTCCTACAATGAGCAGTTCTTC
>.|TRBV25-1|TRBJ1-6|.
CASSLSPESPLHF
TGTGCCAGCAGTCTCTCCCCCGAGTCACCCCTCCACTTT
>.|TRBV27|TRBJ2-1|.
CASSGTSSYNEQFF
TGTGCCAGCAGTGGCACTAGCTCCTACAATGAGCAGTTCTTC
>many|TRBV6-1|TRBJ2-3|TRBD1
CASSYLGQGGTDTQYF
TGTGCCAGCAGTTACTTGGGACAGGGGGGCACAGATACGCAGTATTTT
>many|TRBV28|TRBJ2-3|.
CASSQTHPGADTQYF
TGTGCCAGCAGCCAGACCCACCCTGGCGCAGATACGCAGTATTTT
>many|TRBV11-3|TRBJ2-1|.
CASSSGRGSYNEQFF
TGTGCCAGCAGCTCGGGCAGGGGCTCCTACAATGAGCAGTTCTTC
>.|TRBV5-4|TRBJ2-2|.
CASSSIRDNRELFF
TGTGCCAGCAGCTCTATCAGGGATAACAGGGAGCTGTTTTTT
>.|TRBV18|TRBJ1-1|TRBD1
CASSPFQGVGVMNTEAFF
TGTGCCAGCTCACCTTTCCAGGGGGTTGGAGTGATGAACACTGAAGCTTTCTTT
>many|TRBV2|TRBJ2-7|.
CASSADYEQYF
TGTGCCAGCAGTGCGGACTACGAGCAGTACTTC
>once|TRBV28|TRBJ2-3|TRBD2
CASSAWTSGRSDTQYF
TGTGCCAGCAGTGCCTGGACTAGCGGGAGGAGTGATACGCAGTATTTT
>many|TRBV5-5|TRBJ1-1|.
CASSLEGIWAFF
TGTGCCAGCAGCTTGGAAGGGATTTGGGCTTTCTTT
>many|TRBV20-1|TRBJ2-1|.
CSAISGTSMFF
TGCAGTGCTATTTCCGGGACAAGCATGTTCTTC
>few|TRBV14|TRBJ2-1|.
CASSQDPRAKVDNEQFF
TGTGCCAGCAGCCAAGATCCGAGGGCAAAAGTTGACAATGAGCAGTTCTTC
>many|TRBV6-2/TRBV6-3|TRBJ1-1|.
CASSYEGGTEAFF
TGTGCCAGCAGTTACGAGGGTGGCACTGAAGCTTTCTTT
>.|TRBV7-7|TRBJ2-2|.
CASSGLGGELFF
TGTGCTAGCAGCGGCTTAGGAGGGGAGCTGTTTTTT
>.|TRBV12-3/TRBV12-4|TRBJ1-6|.
CASSLGRNSPLHF
TGTGCCAGCAGTTTGGGTCGTAATTCACCCCTCCACTTT
>few|TRBV19|TRBJ1-1|.
CASSQTDRWQGTEAFF
TGTGCCAGTAGTCAAACCGACAGGTGGCAGGGCACTGAAGCTTTCTTT
>.|TRBV6-1|TRBJ2-2|.
CASSEHMSQDGELFF
TGTGCCAGCAGTGAACATATGTCCCAGGACGGGGAGCTGTTTTTT
>many|TRBV6-1|TRBJ1-1|.
CASSPRPGVNTEAFF
TGTGCCAGCAGTCCCCGGCCGGGGGTGAACACTGAAGCTTTCTTT
>few|TRBV6-9|TRBJ2-7|TRBD2
CASSYSPSSGIAYEQYF
TGTGCCAGCAGTTACAGCCCCTCGAGCGGGATAGCCTACGAGCAGTACTTC
>.|TRBV7-8|TRBJ2-7|.
CASSLNLRDYEQYF
TGTGCCAGCAGCTTAAATCTTCGCGACTACGAGCAGTACTTC
>few|TRBV4-1|TRBJ2-5|TRBD1
CASSQKRDRGETQYF
TGCGCCAGCAGCCAGAAAAGGGACAGGGGAGAGACCCAGTACTTC
>.|TRBV5-4|TRBJ1-1|TRBD1
CASSFHWGLWYRGNTEAFF
TGTGCCAGCAGCTTCCATTGGGGGCTTTGGTACAGGGGGAACACTGAAGCTTTCTTT
>few|TRBV20-1|TRBJ2-1|.
CSARPQGNEQFF
TGCAGTGCTAGGCCCCAAGGAAATGAGCAGTTCTTC
>many|TRBV28|TRBJ2-5|.
CASSPGRFETQYF
TGTGCCAGCAGTCCGGGACGCTTCGAGACCCAGTACTTC
>many|TRBV11-2|TRBJ1-4|TRBD1
CASSLRGQDEKLFF
TGTGCCAGCAGCCTCAGGGGGCAGGATGAAAAACTGTTTTTT
>.|TRBV3-1|TRBJ2-3|.
CASSQVTFQTRRTDTQYF
TGTGCCAGCAGCCAAGTAACTTTTCAAACGAGGCGCACAGATACGCAGTATTTT
>many|TRBV11-1|TRBJ1-6|TRBD1
CASSLDGTGARPLHF
TGTGCCAGCAGCTTAGATGGGACAGGGGCGCGGCCCCTCCACTTT
>many|TRBV11-2|TRBJ1-6|.
CASSGVGGPLANSPLHF
TGTGCCAGCAGCGGGGTCGGGGGGCCTTTGGCGAATTCACCCCTCCACTTT
>many|TRBV28|TRBJ1-1|TRBD1
CASSLGGQMNTEAFF
TGTGCCAGCAGTTTGGGGGGACAGATGAACACTGAAGCTTTCTTT
>.|TRBV27|TRBJ2-7|.
CASSFLGSYEQYF
TGTGCCAGCAGTTTCTTAGGGAGCTACGAGCAGTACTTC
>many|TRBV6-1|TRBJ2-5|.
CASSLAPAVETQYF
TGTGCCAGCAGTCTTGCTCCTGCAGTGGAGACCCAGTACTTC
>few|TRBV6-1|TRBJ1-3|TRBD1
CASSEAQGATGNTIYF
TGTGCCAGCAGTGAAGCTCAGGGGGCAACTGGAAACACCATATATTTT
>.|TRBV7-9|TRBJ1-5|TRBD1
CASSLGGTGVSSNQPQHF
TGTGCCAGCAGCCTAGGGGGTACAGGGGTGTCAAGCAATCAGCCCCAGCATTTT
>few|TRBV20-1|TRBJ2-3|TRBD2
CSAIRTSKFAETDTQYF
TGCAGTGCTATCAGGACTAGTAAATTTGCGGAAACAGATACGCAGTATTTT
>many|TRBV7-9|TRBJ1-5|.
CASSRGTPLQNNQPQHF
TGTGCCAGCAGCCGCGGGACGCCGCTTCAAAACAATCAGCCCCAGCATTTT
>many|TRBV12-3/TRBV12-4|TRBJ2-5|TRBD2
CASSLVALAGQETQYF
TGTGCCAGCAGTTTAGTAGCCCTAGCGGGACAAGAGACCCAGTACTTC
>many|TRBV6-1|TRBJ2-1|TRBD2
CASSGRASGSYNEQFF
TGTGCCAGCAGTGGACGGGCTAGCGGCTCCTACAATGAGCAGTTCTTC
>many|TRBV12-3/TRBV12-4|TRBJ2-7|.
CASSLAASRGVYEQYF
TGTGCCAGCAGTTTAGCTGCCAGCCGTGGAGTCTACGAGCAGTACTTC
>many|TRBV5-8|TRBJ2-7|.
CASSLDSGLGEQYF
TGTGCCAGCAGCTTGGATTCGGGGCTGGGGGAGCAGTACTTC
>few|TRBV27|TRBJ2-2|.
CASSFQRGLPGELFF
TGTGCCAGCAGTTTTCAACGGGGTCTACCCGGGGAGCTGTTTTTT
>few|TRBV7-2|TRBJ2-1|TRBD1
CASSVFLQGRYNEQFF
TGTGCCAGCAGCGTATTTCTACAGGGGCGATACAATGAGCAGTTCTTC
>many|TRBV2|TRBJ2-2|.
CASSKSSPGTGELFF
TGTGCCAGCAGTAAATCCAGCCCGGGCACCGGGGAGCTGTTTTTT
>many|TRBV5-1|TRBJ2-7|TRBD2
CASSREPSGVRYEQYF
TGCGCCAGCAGCCGCGAACCTAGCGGGGTCCGCTACGAGCAGTACTTC
>.|TRBV13|TRBJ1-3|TRBD1
CASNRGFGNTIYF
TGTGCCAGCAACAGGGGATTTGGAAACACCATATATTTT
>many|TRBV20-1|TRBJ2-3|TRBD2
CSAAGFGTDTQYF
TGCAGTGCAGCGGGATTCGGCACAGATACGCAGTATTTT
>few|TRBV19|TRBJ2-1|TRBD2
CASKSSSGRGSYNEQFF
TGTGCCAGTAAGTCTTCTAGCGGGAGAGGGTCCTACAATGAGCAGTTCTTC
>few|TRBV5-1|TRBJ2-1|TRBD2
CASSGQREGGGEQFF
TGCGCCAGCAGCGGCCAGCGGGAGGGCGGCGGTGAGCAGTTCTTC
>.|TRBV7-9|TRBJ2-2|.
CASTPSETTNTGELFF
TGTGCCAGCACCCCCAGTGAGACAACGAACACCGGGGAGCTGTTTTTT
>many|TRBV20-1|TRBJ1-1|.
CSASFEGRNTEAFF
TGCAGTGCTAGTTTCGAGGGACGGAACACTGAAGCTTTCTTT
>many|TRBV11-3|TRBJ2-1|.
CASSLGIRGHEQFF
TGTGCCAGCAGCTTAGGGATCAGGGGCCATGAGCAGTTCTTC